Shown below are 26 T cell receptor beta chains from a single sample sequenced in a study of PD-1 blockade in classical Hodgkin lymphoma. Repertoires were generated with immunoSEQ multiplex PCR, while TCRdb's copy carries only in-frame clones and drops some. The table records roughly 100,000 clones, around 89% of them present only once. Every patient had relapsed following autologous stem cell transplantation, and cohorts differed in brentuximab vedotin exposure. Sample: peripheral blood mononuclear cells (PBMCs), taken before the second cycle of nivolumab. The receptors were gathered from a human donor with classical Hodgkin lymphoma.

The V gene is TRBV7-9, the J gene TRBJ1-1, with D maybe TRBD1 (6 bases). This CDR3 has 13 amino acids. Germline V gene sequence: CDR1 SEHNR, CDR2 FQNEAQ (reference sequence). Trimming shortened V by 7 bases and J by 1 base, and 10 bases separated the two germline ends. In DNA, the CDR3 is TGTGCCAGCAAGAAACAGGGGAACACTGAAGCTTTCTTT. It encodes CASKKQGNTEAFF. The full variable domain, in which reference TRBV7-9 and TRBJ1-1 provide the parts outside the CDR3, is DTGVSQNPRHKITKRGQNVTFRCDPISEHNRLYWYRQTLGQGPEFLTYFQNEAQLEKSRLLSDRFSAERPKGSFSTLEIQRTEQGDSAMYLCASKKQGNTEAFFGQGTRLTVV.

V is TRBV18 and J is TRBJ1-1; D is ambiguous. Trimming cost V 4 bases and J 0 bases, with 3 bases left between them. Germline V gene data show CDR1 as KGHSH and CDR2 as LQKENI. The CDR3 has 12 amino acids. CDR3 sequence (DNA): TGTGCCAGCTCACAAATGAACACTGAAGCTTTCTTT. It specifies CASSQMNTEAFF.

The CDR3 DNA sequence: TGTGCCAGCCCGGACAGGGAGGGGACCCAGTACTTC. This sequence encodes CASPDREGTQYF. This chain joins TRBV6-5 and TRBJ2-5; possibly TRBD1 for D (8 bases). The ends were cut back, 8 bases at V and 7 bases at J, with 14 bases in the middle. CDR3 length: 12 residues. The germline V gene encodes CDR1 MNHEY and CDR2 SVGAGI.

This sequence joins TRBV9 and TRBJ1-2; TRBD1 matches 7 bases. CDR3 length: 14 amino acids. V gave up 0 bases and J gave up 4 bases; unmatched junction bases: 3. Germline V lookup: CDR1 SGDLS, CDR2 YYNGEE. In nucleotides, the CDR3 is TGTGCCAGCAGCGTAGATTACAGGGGCTATGGCTACACCTTC. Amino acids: CASSVDYRGYGYTF.

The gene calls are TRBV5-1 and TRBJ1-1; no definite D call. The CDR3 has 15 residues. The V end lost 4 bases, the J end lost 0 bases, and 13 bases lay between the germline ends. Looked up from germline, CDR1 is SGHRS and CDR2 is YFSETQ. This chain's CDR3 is CASSPEGSMNTEAFF. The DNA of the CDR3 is TGCGCCAGCAGCCCGGAGGGCTCTATGAACACTGAAGCTTTCTTT.

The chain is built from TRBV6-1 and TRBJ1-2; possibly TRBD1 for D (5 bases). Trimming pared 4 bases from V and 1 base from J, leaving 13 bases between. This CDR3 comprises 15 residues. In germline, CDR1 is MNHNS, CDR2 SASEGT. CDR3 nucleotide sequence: TGTGCCAGCAGTGCAACCTGGGGGGGTAACTATGGCTACACCTTC. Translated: CASSATWGGNYGYTF.

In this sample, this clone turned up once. The CDR3 region is CASSQEAGLVSSYEQYF. DNA for the CDR3: TGCGCCAGCAGCCAAGAAGCAGGCCTCGTAAGCTCCTACGAGCAGTACTTC. The rearrangement uses TRBV4-3 and TRBJ2-7; no clear D gene. The CDR3 has 17 amino acids. Germline loops: CDR1 LGHNA, CDR2 YSLEER. V shed 0 bases and J shed 0 bases, with 15 bases lying between them.

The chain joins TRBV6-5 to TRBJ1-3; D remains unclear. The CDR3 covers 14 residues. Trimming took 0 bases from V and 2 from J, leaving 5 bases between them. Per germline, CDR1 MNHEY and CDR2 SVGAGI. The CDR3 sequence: CASSYSGAGNTIYF. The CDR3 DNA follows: TGTGCCAGCAGTTACTCCGGGGCTGGAAACACCATATATTTT.

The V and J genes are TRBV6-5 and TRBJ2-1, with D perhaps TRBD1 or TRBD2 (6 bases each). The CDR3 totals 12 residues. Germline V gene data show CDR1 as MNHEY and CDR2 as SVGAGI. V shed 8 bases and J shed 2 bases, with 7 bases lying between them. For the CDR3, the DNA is TGTGCCAGCGGGGGGCCCTACAATGAGCAGTTCTTC. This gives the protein CASGGPYNEQFF.

CDR3 coding DNA: TGTGCCAGTAGACACTCAATGGGGACAGGCGCTTTCAATCAGCCCCAGCATTTT. Protein: CASRHSMGTGAFNQPQHF. This rearrangement joins TRBV19 to TRBJ1-5, with 8 bases identical to TRBD1. The J segment lost 3 bases and the V segment lost 6 bases, leaving 16 bases of the junction unmatched. The CDR3 contains 18 residues. Per germline, CDR1 LNHDA and CDR2 SQIVND (reference sequence).

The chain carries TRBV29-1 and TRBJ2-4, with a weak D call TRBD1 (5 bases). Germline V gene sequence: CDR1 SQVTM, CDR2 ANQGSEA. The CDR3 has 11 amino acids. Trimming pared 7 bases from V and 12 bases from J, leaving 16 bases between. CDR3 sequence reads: CSALSGWGQYF. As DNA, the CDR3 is TGCAGCGCTCTTTCAGGGTGGGGTCAGTACTTC.

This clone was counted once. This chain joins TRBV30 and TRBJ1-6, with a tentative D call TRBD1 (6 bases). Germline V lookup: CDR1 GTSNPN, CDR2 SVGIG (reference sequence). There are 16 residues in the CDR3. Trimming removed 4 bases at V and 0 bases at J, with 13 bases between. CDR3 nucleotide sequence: TGTGCCTGGACGATACAGGGCAGCTCCTATAATTCACCCCTCCACTTT. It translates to CAWTIQGSSYNSPLHF.

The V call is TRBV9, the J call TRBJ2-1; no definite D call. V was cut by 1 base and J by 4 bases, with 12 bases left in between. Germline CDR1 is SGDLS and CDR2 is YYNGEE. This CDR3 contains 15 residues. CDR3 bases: TGTGCCAGCAGCGTATGGCCCGGGCCTTACAATGAGCAGTTCTTC. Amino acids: CASSVWPGPYNEQFF. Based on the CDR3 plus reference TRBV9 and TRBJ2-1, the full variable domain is DSGVTQTPKHLITATGQRVTLRCSPRSGDLSVYWYQQSLDQGLQFLIQYYNGEERAKGNILERFSAQQFPDLHSELNLSSLELGDSALYFCASSVWPGPYNEQFFGPGTRLTVL.

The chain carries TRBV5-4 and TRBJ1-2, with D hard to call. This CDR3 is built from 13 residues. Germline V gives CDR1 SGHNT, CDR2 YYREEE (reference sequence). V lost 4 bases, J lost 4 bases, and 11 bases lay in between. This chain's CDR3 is CASSPTDSYGYTF. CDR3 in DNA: TGTGCCAGCAGCCCAACAGATTCCTATGGCTACACCTTC.

The CDR3 spells CASAIETQYF. The CDR3 bases are TGTGCCAGTGCAATAGAGACCCAGTACTTC. The chain has TRBV18 and TRBJ2-5; no firm D call. Germline assignment: CDR1 KGHSH and CDR2 LQKENI. The CDR3 is 10 residues long. The V and J ends lost 9 bases and 4 bases respectively, with 6 bases between them. The full variable domain, rest sourced from reference TRBV18 and TRBJ2-5, is NAGVMQNPRHLVRRRGQEARLRCSPMKGHSHVYWYRQLPEEGLKFMVYLQKENIIDESGMPKERFSAEFPKEGPSILRIQQVVRGDSAAYFCASAIETQYFGPGTRLLVL.

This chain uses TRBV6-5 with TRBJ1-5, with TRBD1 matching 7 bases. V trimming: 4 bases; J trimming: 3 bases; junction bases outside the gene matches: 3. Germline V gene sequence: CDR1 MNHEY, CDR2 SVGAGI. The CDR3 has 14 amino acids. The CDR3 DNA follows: TGTGCCAGCAGTTCGGGACAGTACAATCAGCCCCAGCATTTT. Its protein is CASSSGQYNQPQHF.

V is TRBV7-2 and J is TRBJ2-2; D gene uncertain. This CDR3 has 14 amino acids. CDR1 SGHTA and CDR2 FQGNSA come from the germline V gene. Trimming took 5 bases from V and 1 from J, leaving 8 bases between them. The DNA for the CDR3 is TGTGCCAGCAGCCCCTGGGGGAACACCGGGGAGCTGTTTTTT. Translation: CASSPWGNTGELFF. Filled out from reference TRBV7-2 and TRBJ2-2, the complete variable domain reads GAGVSQSPSNKVTEKGKDVELRCDPISGHTALYWYRQSLGQGLEFLIYFQGNSAPDKSGLPSDRFSAERTGGSVSTLTIQRTQQEDSAVYLCASSPWGNTGELFFGEGSRLTVL.

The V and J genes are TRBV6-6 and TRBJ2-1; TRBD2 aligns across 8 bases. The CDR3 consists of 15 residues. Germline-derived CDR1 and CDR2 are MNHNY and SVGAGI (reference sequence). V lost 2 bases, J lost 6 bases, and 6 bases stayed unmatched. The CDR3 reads CASSYLPGGRNEQFF. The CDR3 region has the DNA TGTGCCAGCAGTTACCTCCCGGGGGGGCGCAATGAGCAGTTCTTC.

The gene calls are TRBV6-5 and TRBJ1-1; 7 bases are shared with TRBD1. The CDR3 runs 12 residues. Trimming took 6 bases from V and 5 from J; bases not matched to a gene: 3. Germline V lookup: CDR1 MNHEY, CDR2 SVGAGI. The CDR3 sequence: CASRQGPTEAFF. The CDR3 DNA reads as TGTGCCAGCAGACAGGGGCCAACTGAAGCTTTCTTT.

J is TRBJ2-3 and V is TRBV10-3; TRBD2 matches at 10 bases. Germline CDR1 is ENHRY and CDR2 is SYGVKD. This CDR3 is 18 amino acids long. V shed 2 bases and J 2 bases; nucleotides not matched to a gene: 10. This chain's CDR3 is CAISEGTSVVSDTDTQYF. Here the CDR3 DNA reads TGTGCCATCAGTGAGGGGACTAGCGTAGTTTCCGACACAGATACGCAGTATTTT.

The CDR3 DNA reads as TGTGCCAGCAGCGTAAAAGTGGGGGTAGGGGAGCAGTACTTC. Its translation is CASSVKVGVGEQYF. The V gene is TRBV7-7, the J gene TRBJ2-7; D might be TRBD1 or TRBD2, each matching 5 bases. Germline V CDR1 and CDR2: SSHAT, FNYEAQ (reference sequence). The V end lost 5 bases, the J end lost 7 bases, and 18 bases lay between the germline ends. The CDR3 runs 14 residues.

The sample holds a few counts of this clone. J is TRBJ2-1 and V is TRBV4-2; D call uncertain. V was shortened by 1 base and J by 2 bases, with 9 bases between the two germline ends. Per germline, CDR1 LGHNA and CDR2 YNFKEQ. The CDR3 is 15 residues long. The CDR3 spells CASSQVGSTYNEQFF. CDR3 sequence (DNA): TGTGCCAGCAGCCAAGTCGGCTCAACCTACAATGAGCAGTTCTTC.

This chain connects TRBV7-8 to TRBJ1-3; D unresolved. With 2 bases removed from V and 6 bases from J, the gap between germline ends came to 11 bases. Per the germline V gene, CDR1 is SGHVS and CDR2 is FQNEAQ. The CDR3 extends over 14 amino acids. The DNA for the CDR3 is TGTGCCAGCAGCTTACGACGGTCCGCAAACACCATATATTTT. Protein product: CASSLRRSANTIYF.

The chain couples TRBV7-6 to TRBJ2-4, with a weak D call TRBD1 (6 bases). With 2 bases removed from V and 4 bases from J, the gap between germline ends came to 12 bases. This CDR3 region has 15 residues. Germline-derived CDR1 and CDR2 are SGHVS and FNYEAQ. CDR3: CASSLQGGEKNIQYF. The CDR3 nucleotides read TGTGCCAGCAGCTTACAAGGGGGAGAGAAAAACATTCAGTACTTC.

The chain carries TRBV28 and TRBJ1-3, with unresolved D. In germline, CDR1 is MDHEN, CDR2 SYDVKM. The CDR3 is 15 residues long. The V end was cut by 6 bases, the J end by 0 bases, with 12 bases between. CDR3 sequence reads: CASRGGLISGNTIYF. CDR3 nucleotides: TGTGCCAGCAGGGGAGGACTCATCTCTGGAAACACCATATATTTT.

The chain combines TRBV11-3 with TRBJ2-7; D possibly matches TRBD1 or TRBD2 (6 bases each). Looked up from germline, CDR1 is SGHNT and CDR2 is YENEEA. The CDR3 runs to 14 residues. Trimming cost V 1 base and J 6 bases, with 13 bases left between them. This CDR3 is CASSLVSGGGEQYF. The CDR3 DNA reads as TGTGCCAGCAGCTTAGTTTCCGGGGGCGGCGAGCAGTACTTC.